One TCR beta chain is described in this entry. Its matching antigen is unknown. The CDR3 consists of 13 residues. V shed 9 bases and J 2 bases; nucleotides not matched to a gene: 3. Germline V gives CDR1 MNHNS, CDR2 SASEGT. The record originates from a study of cytotoxic CD8 clonotypes in ibrutinib-treated CLL. As for the study in general: Investigators reported roughly 24 partial and 2 complete responses; after median around 63 months, roughly 15 patients remained remitted and some 12 progressed. Broader study findings: Clonotypes that were public were uncommon, and they contracted or stayed stable on treatment.

The protocol was immunoSEQ multiplex PCR, while the TCRdb copy is restricted to in-frame clones and leaves out a portion. In the table there are roughly 51,000 clones, approximately 50% of which are singletons. The specimen was PBMCs, collected after 12 months of ibrutinib treatment. The receptor was derived from a human donor with chronic lymphocytic leukemia. This chain links TRBV6-1 with TRBJ2-5, with 10 bases fitting TRBD1. This CDR3 is CASRTGGQETQYF. The DNA of the CDR3 is TGTGCCAGTAGGACAGGGGGTCAAGAGACCCAGTACTTC.